These 4 T cell receptor beta chains were sequenced from one sample in a study of identical twins (TCRdb year 2016). Library preparation was by 5' RACE. TCRdb records Illumina HiSeq 2000 as the sequencer. TCRdb redid the processing of the public reads, applying fastp at Q25 and MiXCR, and retained in-frame beta chains. Rows with a matching CDR3 protein are joined into one entry that keeps the most common DNA and genes. Across this sample there are a few hundred thousand distinct CDR3 sequences, with 15% seen only once. The ten largest make up roughly 0.46% of the sample. These data also formed part of another study, on yellow fever vaccine responses in identical twins.

Sequenced: CD4+ T cells sorted from blood. These receptors all come from a woman aged 18-29 years in good health.

The rearrangement uses TRBV28 and TRBJ2-2; possible D gene TRBD2, 5 bases. The germline CDR1 and CDR2 sequences are MDHEN and SYDVKM. This CDR3 is 16 amino acids long. V lost 3 bases, J lost 5 bases, and 16 bases lay in between. The CDR3 loop reads CASSLGRGRVTGELFF. CDR3 DNA sequence: TGTGCCAGCAGTTTGGGGAGAGGGAGAGTGACCGGGGAGCTGTTTTTT.

The chain is built from TRBV10-3 and TRBJ2-1; possible D gene TRBD2, 5 bases. CDR3 length: 15 amino acids. The V end was cut by 7 bases, the J end by 6 bases, with 19 bases between. From germline, CDR1 is ENHRY and CDR2 SYGVKD. CDR3 loop: CAIKRGSLDINEQFF. As DNA, the CDR3 is TGTGCCATCAAGAGAGGGTCGCTAGACATCAATGAGCAGTTCTTC.

Comments on this clonotype: The junction differs from germline at one of its ends, possibly a read error. The chain couples TRBV20-1 to TRBJ1-5; no reliable D call. The V gene's germline CDR1 is DFQATT and CDR2 SNEGSKA (reference sequence). The CDR3 totals 12 residues. CDR3 protein: CSARRYSQPQDF. The CDR3 region has the DNA TGCAGTGCTAGGCGGTATTCTCAGCCCCAGGATTTT.

The chain uses TRBV6-2 or TRBV6-3 and TRBJ1-1; possibly TRBD1 for D (6 bases). Germline loops: CDR1 MNHEY, CDR2 SVGEGT. The CDR3 length is 14 residues. Trimming removed 6 bases at V and 5 bases at J, with 16 bases between. DNA for the CDR3: TGTGCCAGCAGCAAACCAACAGGGTATACTGAAGCTTTCTTT. Residues: CASSKPTGYTEAFF.